Listed below are T cell receptor beta chains from one sample, sequenced in a study of T cells in Graves' hyperthyroidism and ophthalmopathy. MiXCR was run by TCRdb on the multiplex PCR reads, yielding one entry per CDR3 protein. The sample has around 260,000 distinct CDR3 sequences; 25% to 30% are singletons. Specimen: blood. These TCRs come from a man aged 40-49 years with Graves' hyperthyroidism that later progressed to Graves' ophthalmopathy. Both conserved end residues are part of each CDR3. The order of the fields is J gene, clone size, V gene, D gene, CDR3 DNA, CDR3 protein. D genes are given only for firm matches. Only part of the rows carry a size: once, few, many, or a class if the clone is expanded.

J gene: TRBJ2-5
clone size: .
V gene: TRBV6-1
D gene: TRBD2
CDR3 DNA: TGTGCCAGCAGTGAAATTGGGCTAGCGGGTTTAGAGACCCAGTACTTC
CDR3 protein: CASSEIGLAGLETQYF

J gene: TRBJ2-7
clone size: many
V gene: TRBV5-6
D gene: .
CDR3 DNA: TGTGCCAGCAGCTTGGGTAGTGTAACCTACGAGCAGTACTTC
CDR3 protein: CASSLGSVTYEQYF

J gene: TRBJ2-5
clone size: few
V gene: TRBV6-2/TRBV6-3
D gene: .
CDR3 DNA: TGTGCCAGCAGTTACGAAGCTTCGTGGGAGACCCAGTACTTC
CDR3 protein: CASSYEASWETQYF

J gene: TRBJ2-7
clone size: many
V gene: TRBV20-1
D gene: TRBD2
CDR3 DNA: TGCAGTGCTACCTCGACTAGCGGGAACTCCTACGAGCAGTACTTC
CDR3 protein: CSATSTSGNSYEQYF

J gene: TRBJ2-5
clone size: .
V gene: TRBV7-8
D gene: .
CDR3 DNA: TGTGCCAGCAGCTCCCAGCTGGACCAAGAGACCCAGTACTTC
CDR3 protein: CASSSQLDQETQYF

J gene: TRBJ2-7
clone size: few
V gene: TRBV4-1
D gene: TRBD2
CDR3 DNA: TGCGCCAGCAGCCAAGATGGGTGGGGTACACGGGAGGCCTACGAGCAGTACTTC
CDR3 protein: CASSQDGWGTREAYEQYF

J gene: TRBJ2-2
clone size: many
V gene: TRBV24-1
D gene: .
CDR3 DNA: TGTGCCACCCAAACACAGGGCATGAACACCGGGGAGCTGTTTTTT
CDR3 protein: CATQTQGMNTGELFF

J gene: TRBJ2-5
clone size: many
V gene: TRBV7-9
D gene: .
CDR3 DNA: TGTGCCAGCACTTTGGACAACCAAGAGACCCAGTACTTC
CDR3 protein: CASTLDNQETQYF

J gene: TRBJ2-6
clone size: many
V gene: TRBV10-3
D gene: .
CDR3 DNA: TGTGCCATCAGTGAACCTTGGACGGTCTCTGGGGCCAACGTCCTGACTTTC
CDR3 protein: CAISEPWTVSGANVLTF

J gene: TRBJ2-5
clone size: once
V gene: TRBV7-2
D gene: TRBD2
CDR3 DNA: TGTGCCAGCAGCTACGATAGCGGGTCATTCCAAGAGACCCAGTACTTC
CDR3 protein: CASSYDSGSFQETQYF

J gene: TRBJ2-7
clone size: .
V gene: TRBV6-1
D gene: .
CDR3 DNA: TGTGCCAGTGGGCAGGGATACGAGCAGTACTTC
CDR3 protein: CASGQGYEQYF

J gene: TRBJ1-6
clone size: many
V gene: TRBV28
D gene: .
CDR3 DNA: TGTGCCAGCAGTACAACAGGGATTGCTTATTCACCCCTCCACTTT
CDR3 protein: CASSTTGIAYSPLHF

J gene: TRBJ2-4
clone size: .
V gene: TRBV20-1
D gene: TRBD1
CDR3 DNA: TGCAGTGCCGGGGGACAGGCCGGGGGAAACATTCAGTACTTC
CDR3 protein: CSAGGQAGGNIQYF

J gene: TRBJ1-2
clone size: many
V gene: TRBV4-2
D gene: .
CDR3 DNA: TGTGCCAGCAGCTCGGGCGGGCCGAGAGGCTACACCTTC
CDR3 protein: CASSSGGPRGYTF

J gene: TRBJ2-6
clone size: .
V gene: TRBV4-3
D gene: .
CDR3 DNA: TGCGCCAGCAGCCGTGGGGACTCCCGCTCTGGGGCCAACGTCCTGACTTTC
CDR3 protein: CASSRGDSRSGANVLTF

J gene: TRBJ2-7
clone size: many
V gene: TRBV20-1
D gene: .
CDR3 DNA: TGCAGTGCTAGAGATCCCCAGGGGGGGGACGAGCAGTACTTC
CDR3 protein: CSARDPQGGDEQYF

J gene: TRBJ1-2
clone size: .
V gene: TRBV11-2
D gene: .
CDR3 DNA: TGTGCCAGCAGCTTAGATCGGGGGCAGGGTCCCAGTGGTGGCTACACCTTC
CDR3 protein: CASSLDRGQGPSGGYTF

J gene: TRBJ2-7
clone size: .
V gene: TRBV6-2/TRBV6-3
D gene: .
CDR3 DNA: TGTGCCAGCAGTTACAAAAACAGCGAGGGGTACGAGCAGTACTTC
CDR3 protein: CASSYKNSEGYEQYF

J gene: TRBJ2-5
clone size: many
V gene: TRBV28
D gene: .
CDR3 DNA: TGTGCCAGCAGTTTCCCGGCGCGAGAGACCCAGTACTTC
CDR3 protein: CASSFPARETQYF

J gene: TRBJ2-5
clone size: many
V gene: TRBV29-1
D gene: TRBD2
CDR3 DNA: TGCACCACTCAAACAGGGACTAGCGGGAGTAGGGAGACCCAGTACTTC
CDR3 protein: CTTQTGTSGSRETQYF

J gene: TRBJ1-1
clone size: .
V gene: TRBV6-2/TRBV6-3
D gene: .
CDR3 DNA: TGTGCCAGCAGTCCGCTTAGAGGCCACGAACCGGACTTT
CDR3 protein: CASSPLRGHEPDF

J gene: TRBJ1-6
clone size: many
V gene: TRBV2
D gene: TRBD1
CDR3 DNA: TGTGCCAGCCACCACAGGGGAAATAATTCACCCCTCCACTTT
CDR3 protein: CASHHRGNNSPLHF

J gene: TRBJ2-7
clone size: .
V gene: TRBV6-2/TRBV6-3
D gene: .
CDR3 DNA: TGTGCCAGCAGTTACCGCAGGGGCCAATTTTCCTACGAGCAGTACTTC
CDR3 protein: CASSYRRGQFSYEQYF

J gene: TRBJ2-5
clone size: once
V gene: TRBV11-2
D gene: TRBD1
CDR3 DNA: TGTGCCAGCAGCTCCCACAGGGGTGGGAAGACCCAGTACTTC
CDR3 protein: CASSSHRGGKTQYF

J gene: TRBJ1-5
clone size: many
V gene: TRBV10-3
D gene: .
CDR3 DNA: TGTGCCATCAGTGACTCGGGACACCAAAATCAGCCCCAGCATTTT
CDR3 protein: CAISDSGHQNQPQHF

J gene: TRBJ1-5
clone size: many
V gene: TRBV12-3/TRBV12-4
D gene: .
CDR3 DNA: TGTGCCAGCAGTAAAGACGATCAGCCCCAGCATTTT
CDR3 protein: CASSKDDQPQHF

J gene: TRBJ2-7
clone size: .
V gene: TRBV4-1
D gene: TRBD2
CDR3 DNA: TGCGCCAGCAGCCAAGGAGGGGGGACTAGCGGGAGATACGAGCAGTACTTC
CDR3 protein: CASSQGGGTSGRYEQYF

J gene: TRBJ1-5
clone size: many
V gene: TRBV6-1
D gene: .
CDR3 DNA: TGTGCCAGCATGGAAGTGGCAGGAGAGTGGCAGCCCCAGCATTTT
CDR3 protein: CASMEVAGEWQPQHF

J gene: TRBJ1-1
clone size: many
V gene: TRBV19
D gene: .
CDR3 DNA: TGTGCCAGTAGATGGGGGATCGGAACTGAAGCTTTCTTT
CDR3 protein: CASRWGIGTEAFF

J gene: TRBJ1-2
clone size: .
V gene: TRBV11-3
D gene: .
CDR3 DNA: TGTGCCAGCAGCCCGATAGGCACCTATGGCTACACCTTC
CDR3 protein: CASSPIGTYGYTF

J gene: TRBJ1-5
clone size: many
V gene: TRBV6-5
D gene: TRBD1
CDR3 DNA: TGTGCCAGCGGGGGGGGACAGACAATTAATCAGCCCCAGCATTTT
CDR3 protein: CASGGGQTINQPQHF

J gene: TRBJ1-5
clone size: many
V gene: TRBV7-6
D gene: .
CDR3 DNA: TGTGCCAGCAGCTTAGCGCGGGGCAGACTATCTGACCAGCCCCAGCATTTT
CDR3 protein: CASSLARGRLSDQPQHF